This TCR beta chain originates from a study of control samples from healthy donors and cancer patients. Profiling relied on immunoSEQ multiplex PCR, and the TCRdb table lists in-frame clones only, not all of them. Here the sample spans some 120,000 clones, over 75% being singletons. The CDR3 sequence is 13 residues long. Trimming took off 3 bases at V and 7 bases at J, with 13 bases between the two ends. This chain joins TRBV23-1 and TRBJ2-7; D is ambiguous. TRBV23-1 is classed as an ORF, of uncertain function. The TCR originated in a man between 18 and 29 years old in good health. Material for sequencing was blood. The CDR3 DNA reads TGCGCCAGCAGTCACTCCCCCCCGAGGGAGCAGTACTTC. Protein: CASSHSPPREQYF.